This T cell receptor beta chain was documented in a study of cytotoxic CD8 clonotypes in ibrutinib-treated CLL (dated by TCRdb to the early 2020s). Regarding the research as a whole: The cohort was composed of about 10 relapsed/refractory and approximately 16 treatment-naive patients; IGHV unmutated status was identified in 17 patients. Longitudinal samples were obtainable from 26 of the 86 participants in the trial. Cryopreserved peripheral blood mononuclear cells were collected at three points: before therapy, at response, and at either sustained remission or disease progression. Samples at response were collected after a median of 12 months of treatment, with a range of 6 to 36 months. On average, each sample had roughly 230,000 productive templates and more than 85,000 productive rearrangements. All remission and progressive disease samples were collected while patients were still receiving ibrutinib. Partial responses were observed in about 24 patients and complete responses in 2; after a median follow-up of roughly 72 months, remission was maintained in around 14 patients and progression was observed in roughly twelve.

Broader findings and caveats from the paper: Clonality rose at ibrutinib response, remained stable during sustained remission, and dropped back toward baseline at progression. Lymph node repertoires were not examined, and the timing of sampling was not matched between patients in sustained remission and those whose disease progressed. At baseline, clonality was higher than in age-matched healthy donors and showed a strong correlation with circulating CD8+ T-cell counts. Public clonotypes were rare and either shrank or stayed stable during treatment, and the rise in clonality at ibrutinib response reflected expansion of private clonotypes.

The label giving this sample's time point can be read as: approximately 25 months on ibrutinib. For TCR beta library preparation, 1.5 to 2.5 micrograms of genomic DNA were extracted from the cryopreserved PBMCs. Longitudinal blood samples from CLL patients receiving ibrutinib monotherapy were subjected to high-throughput TCR beta sequencing. The patients took part in an open-label, single-center phase 2 trial of ibrutinib monotherapy. V and J are truncated by 2 bases and 5 bases respectively, leaving an intervening sequence of 18 bases. CDR1 and CDR2 were assigned from the germline V gene as KGHSH and LQKENI. The CDR3 sequence holds 16 residues, the cysteine and phenylalanine included. Here the CDR3 DNA is all that survives: 48 bases in frame from base 1. On a MiSeq, deep resolution sequencing aimed for a depth between 1 in 1 million and 1 in 200,000 T cells, with each clonotype covered 10x on average. The immunoSEQ hsTCRB Kit was used to generate TCR beta libraries. In the source study's methods: Data were analyzed with ImmunoSEQ Data Assistant and ImmunoSEQ Analyzer, with V, D and J genes assigned per IMGT definitions. Clonality, which ranges from 0 to 1, was calculated as one minus the normalized Shannon entropy of productive rearrangement frequencies. Public clonotype analysis was restricted to overrepresented clonotypes comprising at least 0.05% of each patient's repertoire. Repertoires from 10 to 15 age-matched healthy donors in immuneACCESS were used as clonality controls. TCRdb carries this immuneACCESS record with in-frame sequences only. Its versions omit some clonotypes, under half of them owing to an unresolved V gene in the studies checked, with the rest unexplained. That table furnishes V, J and clone size, whereas the DNA furnished D and trimming. This sample gives 100,000 to 150,000 clones in total; approximately 85% of them show up just once. The ten largest clones represent over 2% of the sample.

About this clone itself: No cognate antigen has been identified for it. No base qualities exist here, and no much larger clone lies one base off it.

The input for sequencing was PBMCs, taken after 24 months of ibrutinib treatment. Recombination joined TRBV18 with TRBJ1-1, and TRBD1 may be the D gene, going by 6 matching bases. The TCR comes from a human donor with chronic lymphocytic leukemia. The CDR3 region reads CASSPGGSAGRTEAFF. The nucleotide sequence is TGTGCCAGCTCACCAGGGGGCTCCGCAGGGAGAACTGAAGCTTTCTTT.